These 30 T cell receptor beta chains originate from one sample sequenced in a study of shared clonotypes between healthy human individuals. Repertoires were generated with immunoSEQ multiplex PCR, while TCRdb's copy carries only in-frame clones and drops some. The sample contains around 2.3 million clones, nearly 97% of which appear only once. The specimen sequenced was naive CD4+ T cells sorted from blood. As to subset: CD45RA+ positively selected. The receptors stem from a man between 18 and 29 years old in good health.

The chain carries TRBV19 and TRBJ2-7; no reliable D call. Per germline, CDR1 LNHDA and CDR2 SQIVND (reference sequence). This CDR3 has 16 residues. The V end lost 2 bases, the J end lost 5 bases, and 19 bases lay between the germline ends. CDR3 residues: CASSISAARIFNEQYF. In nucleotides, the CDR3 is TGTGCCAGTAGTATATCGGCAGCCAGGATTTTTAACGAGCAGTACTTC. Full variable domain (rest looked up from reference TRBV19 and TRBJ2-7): DGGITQSPKYLFRKEGQNVTLSCEQNLNHDAMYWYRQDPGQGLRLIYYSQIVNDFQKGDIAEGYSVSREKKESFPLTVTSAQKNPTAFYLCASSISAARIFNEQYFGPGTRLTVT.

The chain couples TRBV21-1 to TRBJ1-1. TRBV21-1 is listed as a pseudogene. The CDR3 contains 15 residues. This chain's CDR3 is CASSCRIGLNTEAFF. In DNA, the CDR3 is TGTGCCAGCAGCTGCCGAATAGGTTTGAACACTGAAGCTTTCTTT.

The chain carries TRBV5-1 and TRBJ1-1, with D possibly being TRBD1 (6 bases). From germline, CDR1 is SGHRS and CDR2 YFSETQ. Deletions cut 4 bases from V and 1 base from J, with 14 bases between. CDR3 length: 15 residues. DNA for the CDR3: TGCGCCAGCAGCGTACGACAGGAGCCGAACACTGAAGCTTTCTTT. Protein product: CASSVRQEPNTEAFF.

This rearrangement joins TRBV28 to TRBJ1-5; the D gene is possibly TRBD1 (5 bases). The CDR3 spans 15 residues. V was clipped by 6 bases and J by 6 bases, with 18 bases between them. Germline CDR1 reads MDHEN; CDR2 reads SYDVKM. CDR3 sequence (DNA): TGTGCCAGCAGCCGAACCGTGGGGGTCGGTCAGCCCCAGCATTTT. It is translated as CASSRTVGVGQPQHF.

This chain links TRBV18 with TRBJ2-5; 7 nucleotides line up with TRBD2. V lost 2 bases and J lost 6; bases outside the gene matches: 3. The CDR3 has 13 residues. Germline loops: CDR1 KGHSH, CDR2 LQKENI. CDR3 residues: CASSPGEGKTQYF. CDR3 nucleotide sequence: TGTGCCAGCTCACCAGGGGAGGGGAAGACCCAGTACTTC.

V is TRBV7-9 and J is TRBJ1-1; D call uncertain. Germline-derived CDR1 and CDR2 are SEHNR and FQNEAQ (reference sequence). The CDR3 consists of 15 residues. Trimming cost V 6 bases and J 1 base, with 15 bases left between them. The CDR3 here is CASRKRAGPNTEAFF. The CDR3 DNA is TGTGCCAGCAGAAAAAGGGCAGGACCGAACACTGAAGCTTTCTTT. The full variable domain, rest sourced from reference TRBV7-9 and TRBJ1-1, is DTGVSQNPRHKITKRGQNVTFRCDPISEHNRLYWYRQTLGQGPEFLTYFQNEAQLEKSRLLSDRFSAERPKGSFSTLEIQRTEQGDSAMYLCASRKRAGPNTEAFFGQGTRLTVV.

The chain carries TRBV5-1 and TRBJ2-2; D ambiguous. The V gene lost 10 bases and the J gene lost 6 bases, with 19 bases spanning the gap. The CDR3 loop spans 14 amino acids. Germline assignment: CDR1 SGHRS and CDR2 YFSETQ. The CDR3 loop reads CASSWGLEAGELFF. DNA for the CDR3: TGCGCCTCTTCTTGGGGTCTGGAAGCCGGGGAGCTGTTTTTT.

The CDR3 coding sequence is TGTGCCAGCAGTGGTTCTCAGTTAGCCAAAAACATTCAGTACTTC. It yields the protein CASSGSQLAKNIQYF. This rearrangement joins TRBV6-1 to TRBJ2-4; D gene unclear. The CDR3 is 15 amino acids. The V and J ends lost 4 bases and 0 bases respectively, with 10 bases between them. The germline V gene has CDR1 MNHNS and CDR2 SASEGT.

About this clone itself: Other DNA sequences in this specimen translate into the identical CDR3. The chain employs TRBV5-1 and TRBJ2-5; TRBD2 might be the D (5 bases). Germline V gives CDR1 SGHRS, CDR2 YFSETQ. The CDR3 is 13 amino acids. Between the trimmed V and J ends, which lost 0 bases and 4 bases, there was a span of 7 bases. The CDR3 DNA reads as TGCGCCAGCAGCTTGGCCCTAGCAGAGACCCAGTACTTC. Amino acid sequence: CASSLALAETQYF.

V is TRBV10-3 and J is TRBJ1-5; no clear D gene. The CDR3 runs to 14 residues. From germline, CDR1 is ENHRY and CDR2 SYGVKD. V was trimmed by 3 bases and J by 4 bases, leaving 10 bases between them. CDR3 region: CAISDPVTNQPQHF. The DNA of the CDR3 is TGTGCCATCAGTGATCCTGTTACTAATCAGCCCCAGCATTTT.

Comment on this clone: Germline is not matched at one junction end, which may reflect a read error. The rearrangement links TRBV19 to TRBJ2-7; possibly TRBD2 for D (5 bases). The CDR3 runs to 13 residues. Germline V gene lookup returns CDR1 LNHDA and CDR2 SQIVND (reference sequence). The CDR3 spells CARSSPAAHEQYF. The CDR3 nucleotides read TGTGCCAGGAGTAGTCCAGCGGCCCACGAGCAGTACTTC. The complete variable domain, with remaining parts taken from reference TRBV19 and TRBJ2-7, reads DGGITQSPKYLFRKEGQNVTLSCEQNLNHDAMYWYRQDPGQGLRLIYYSQIVNDFQKGDIAEGYSVSREKKESFPLTVTSAQKNPTAFYLCARSSPAAHEQYFGPGTRLTVT.

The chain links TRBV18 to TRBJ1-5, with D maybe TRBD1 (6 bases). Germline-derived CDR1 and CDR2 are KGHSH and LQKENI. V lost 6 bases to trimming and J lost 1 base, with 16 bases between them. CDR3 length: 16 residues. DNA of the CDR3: TGTGCCAGCTCGTCGACAGGCTTTAAGAGCAATCAGCCCCAGCATTTT. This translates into CASSSTGFKSNQPQHF.

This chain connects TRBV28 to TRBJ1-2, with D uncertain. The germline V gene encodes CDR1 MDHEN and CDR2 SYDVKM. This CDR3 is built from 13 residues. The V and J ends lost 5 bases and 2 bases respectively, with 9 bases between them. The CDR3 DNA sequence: TGTGCCAGCAGTCATAACCAAAACTATGGCTACACCTTC. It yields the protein CASSHNQNYGYTF.

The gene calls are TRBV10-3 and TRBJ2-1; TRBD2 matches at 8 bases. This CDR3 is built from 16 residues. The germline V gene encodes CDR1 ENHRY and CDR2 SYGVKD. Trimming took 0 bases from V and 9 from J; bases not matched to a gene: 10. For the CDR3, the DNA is TGTGCCATCAGTGAGTCAACCGGGAGGGCCCAGGGTGAGCAGTTCTTC. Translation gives CAISESTGRAQGEQFF.

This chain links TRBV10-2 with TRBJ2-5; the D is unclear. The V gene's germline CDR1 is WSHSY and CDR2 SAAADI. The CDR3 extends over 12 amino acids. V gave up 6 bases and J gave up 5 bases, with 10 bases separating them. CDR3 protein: CASRSAGETQYF. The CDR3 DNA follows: TGCGCCAGCAGAAGTGCCGGGGAGACCCAGTACTTC.

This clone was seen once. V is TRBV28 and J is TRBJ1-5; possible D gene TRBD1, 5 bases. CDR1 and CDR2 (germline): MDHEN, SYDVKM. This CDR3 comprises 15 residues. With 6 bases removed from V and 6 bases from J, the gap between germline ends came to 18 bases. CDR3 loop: CASSSGTLRTQPQHF. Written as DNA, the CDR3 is TGTGCCAGCAGCTCAGGGACCCTCAGGACTCAGCCCCAGCATTTT.

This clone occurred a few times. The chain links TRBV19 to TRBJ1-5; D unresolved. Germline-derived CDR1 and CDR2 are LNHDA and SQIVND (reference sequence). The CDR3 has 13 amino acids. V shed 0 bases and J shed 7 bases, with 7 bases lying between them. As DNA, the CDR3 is TGTGCCAGTAGTATAGAGGCAAGGCAGCCCCAGCATTTT. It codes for CASSIEARQPQHF.

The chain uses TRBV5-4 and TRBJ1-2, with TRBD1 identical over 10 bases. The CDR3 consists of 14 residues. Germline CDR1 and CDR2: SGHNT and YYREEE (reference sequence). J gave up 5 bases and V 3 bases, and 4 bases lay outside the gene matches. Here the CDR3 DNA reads TGTGCCAGCAGCTCCTGGACAGGGGGATATGGCTACACCTTC. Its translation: CASSSWTGGYGYTF.

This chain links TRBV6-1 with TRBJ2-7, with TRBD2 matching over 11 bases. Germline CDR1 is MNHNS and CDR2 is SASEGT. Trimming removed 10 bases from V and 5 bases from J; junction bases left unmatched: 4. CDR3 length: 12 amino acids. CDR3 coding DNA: TGTGCCACCAGGGGACTAGCGGACGAGCAGTACTTC. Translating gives CATRGLADEQYF.

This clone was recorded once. As DNA, the CDR3 is TGCGCCAGCAGCCACTACGTGGAGGGCAGTTGGGAGCAGTACTTC. Translation: CASSHYVEGSWEQYF. This chain links TRBV4-3 with TRBJ2-7, with D perhaps TRBD2 (6 bases). The CDR3 is 15 residues long. The V and J ends lost 3 bases and 7 bases respectively, with 19 bases between them. The germline V gene encodes CDR1 LGHNA and CDR2 YSLEER.

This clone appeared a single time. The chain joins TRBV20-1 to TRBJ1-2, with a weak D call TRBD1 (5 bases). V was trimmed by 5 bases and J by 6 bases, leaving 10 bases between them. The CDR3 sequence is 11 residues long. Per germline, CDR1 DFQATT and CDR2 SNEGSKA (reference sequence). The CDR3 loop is CSASRENGYTF. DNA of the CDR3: TGCAGTGCTTCCAGGGAAAATGGCTACACCTTC.

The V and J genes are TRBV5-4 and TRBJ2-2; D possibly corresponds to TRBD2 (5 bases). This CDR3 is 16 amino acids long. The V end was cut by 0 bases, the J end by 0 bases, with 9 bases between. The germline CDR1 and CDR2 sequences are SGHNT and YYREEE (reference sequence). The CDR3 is CASSLGRGSNTGELFF. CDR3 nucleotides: TGTGCCAGCAGCTTGGGCCGGGGATCGAACACCGGGGAGCTGTTTTTT.

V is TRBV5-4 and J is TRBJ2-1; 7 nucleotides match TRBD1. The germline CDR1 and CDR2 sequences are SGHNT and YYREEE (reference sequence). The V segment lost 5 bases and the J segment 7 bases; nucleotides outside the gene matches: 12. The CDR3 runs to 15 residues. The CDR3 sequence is CASRADRAGINEQFF. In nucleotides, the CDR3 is TGTGCCAGCAGAGCTGACAGGGCAGGAATAAATGAGCAGTTCTTC.

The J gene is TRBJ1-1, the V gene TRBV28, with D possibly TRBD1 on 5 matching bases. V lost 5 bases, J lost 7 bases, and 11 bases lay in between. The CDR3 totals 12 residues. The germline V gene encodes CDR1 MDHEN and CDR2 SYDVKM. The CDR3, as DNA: TGTGCCAGCAGTGGGGGGTTCCATGAAGCTTTCTTT. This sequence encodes CASSGGFHEAFF.

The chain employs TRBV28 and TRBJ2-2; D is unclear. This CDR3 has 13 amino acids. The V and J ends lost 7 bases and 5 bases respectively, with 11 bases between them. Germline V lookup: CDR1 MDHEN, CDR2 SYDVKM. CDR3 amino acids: CASTPRQTGELFF. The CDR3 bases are TGTGCCAGCACCCCCAGGCAGACCGGGGAGCTGTTTTTT.

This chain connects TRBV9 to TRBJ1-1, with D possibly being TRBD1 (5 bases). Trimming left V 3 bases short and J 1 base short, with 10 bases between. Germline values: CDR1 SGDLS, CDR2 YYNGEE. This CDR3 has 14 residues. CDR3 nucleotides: TGTGCCAGCAGCGCAGGGCTGGGGAACACTGAAGCTTTCTTT. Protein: CASSAGLGNTEAFF.

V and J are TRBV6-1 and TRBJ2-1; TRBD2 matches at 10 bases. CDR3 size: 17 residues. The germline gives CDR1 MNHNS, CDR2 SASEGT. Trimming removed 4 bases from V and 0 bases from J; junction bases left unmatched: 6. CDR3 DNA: TGTGCCAGCAGTGGAGCGGCTAGCGGGAGCTCCTACAATGAGCAGTTCTTC. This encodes CASSGAASGSSYNEQFF.

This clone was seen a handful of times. The CDR3 DNA sequence: TGTGCCAGCTCACCACGAGGGTACACCTTC. It codes for CASSPRGYTF. V gene TRBV18 combines with J gene TRBJ1-2, with no clear D. Germline values: CDR1 KGHSH, CDR2 LQKENI. Deletions cut 1 base from V and 11 bases from J, with 5 bases between. CDR3 length: 10 amino acids. Using reference TRBV18 and TRBJ1-2 for the parts outside the CDR3, the full variable domain is NAGVMQNPRHLVRRRGQEARLRCSPMKGHSHVYWYRQLPEEGLKFMVYLQKENIIDESGMPKERFSAEFPKEGPSILRIQQVVRGDSAAYFCASSPRGYTFGSGTRLTVV.

The CDR3 DNA is TGTGCCAGCAGCTGGCTAAGCAATCAGCCCCAGCATTTT. Translation gives CASSWLSNQPQHF. J is TRBJ1-5 and V is TRBV5-8; D remains unclear. The V gene's germline CDR1 is SGHTS and CDR2 YDEGEE. Between the trimmed V and J ends, which lost 3 bases and 1 base, there was a span of 5 bases. The CDR3 is made up of 13 amino acids.

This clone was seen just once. Written as DNA, the CDR3 is TGTGCCAGCAGTGATGGGACAGGGAATAACTATGGCTACACCTTC. Its translation: CASSDGTGNNYGYTF. The chain combines TRBV2 with TRBJ1-2; TRBD1 agrees at 9 bases. Trimming cost V 3 bases and J 1 base; bases outside gene matches: 3. CDR3 size: 15 residues. Looked up from germline, CDR1 is SNHLY and CDR2 is FYNNEI. The variable domain in full, completed from reference TRBV2 and TRBJ1-2, reads EPEVTQTPSHQVTQMGQEVILRCVPISNHLYFYWYRQILGQKVEFLVSFYNNEISEKSEIFDDQFSVERPDGSNFTLKIRSTKLEDSAMYFCASSDGTGNNYGYTFGSGTRLTVV.